A selection of T cell receptor beta chains follows, all from one sample in a study of OX40 agonist ivuxolimab in advanced cancers. Profiled with immunoSEQ multiplex PCR; TCRdb holds only in-frame clones, not every one. This table has 95,000 to 150,000 clones, 80% to 95% appearing once. The source was CD4+ or CD8+ T cells sorted from blood, collected in a trial of the OX40 agonist ivuxolimab. All receptors derive from an adult with an advanced solid tumor such as melanoma, head and neck, liver or kidney cancer. CDR3s leave out the opening cysteine and the closing phenylalanine or tryptophan. Expanded clones get a size class; other rows say once, few or many, or leave the size out.

TRBV4-1,NA,ASSQDQTGHYGYT
TRBV7-9,once,ASSLAAAGPEAF
TRBV19,NA,ASSKDRDQPQH
TRBV28,NA,ASSLSTGPNYEQY
TRBV7-2,NA,ASSTRGFEQY
TRBV12-2,NA,ASRLGSGVGHRPYNEQF
TRBV9,NA,ASSVGGLAGQETQY
TRBV18,once,ASSPGGQGGYGYT
TRBV6-1,NA,ASKKGTANTGELF
TRBV6-5,NA,ASSFGGTGEEKLF
TRBV18,NA,ASSPGQGNNEQF
TRBV28,once,ATLGRYEQY
TRBV7-3,NA,ASSLLGVGDGELF
TRBV30,NA,AASGVTDTQY
TRBV28,NA,ASSLLPFERY
TRBV6-1,once,ASRRTSGETQY
TRBV2,NA,ASRGNRRNQPQH
TRBV28,NA,ASSLIGDRAYEQY
TRBV28,NA,ASSLGLAGGNEQF
TRBV7-3,NA,ASSLTSTRGGEQF
TRBV18,NA,ASSPTTVQYNSPLH
TRBV19,NA,ASSIDTWTRPSNFSYEQY
TRBV19,NA,ASSIRSDRGSGNTIY
TRBV4-1,NA,ASSQTDTQY
TRBV5-1,once,ASSLQGEAYGYT
TRBV18,NA,ASSPGPATGSTIY